Each of the 29 T cell receptor beta chains below was sequenced from the same sample in a study of T cell responses to AZD1222 COVID-19 vaccine. Clones were read by immunoSEQ multiplex PCR, and TCRdb kept only the in-frame ones, dropping some. The sample shows 100,000 to 150,000 clones, 75% to 95% of them seen only once. Sequences were derived from peripheral blood, sampled 28 days after the second AZD1222 dose. These receptors originate from an adult who received the AZD1222 COVID-19 vaccine.

J is TRBJ1-1 and V is TRBV5-6, with D tentatively TRBD1 (5 bases). The V end was cut by 1 base, the J end by 9 bases, with 25 bases between. This CDR3 is built from 17 residues. CDR1 is SGHDT, CDR2 YYEEEE, per germline. Written as DNA, the CDR3 is TGTGCCAGCAGCTTGTTTCTCCAGGGATCGCCATCGCGACAAGCTTTCTTT. It specifies CASSLFLQGSPSRQAFF.

This sequence joins TRBV27 and TRBJ2-5, with TRBD2 identical over 11 bases. Germline CDR1 and CDR2: MNHEY and SMNVEV (reference sequence). The junction had 1 base not matched to a gene; V was cut back by 1 base and J by 9 bases. The CDR3 has 13 amino acids. CDR3 bases: TGTGCCAGCAGTTTATTGACTAGCGGGGCCCAGTACTTC. Amino acid sequence: CASSLLTSGAQYF.

The V gene is TRBV7-3, the J gene TRBJ1-1; 7 nucleotides line up with TRBD1. With V trimmed by 7 bases and J by 0 bases, 8 bases remained unmatched. Germline values: CDR1 SGHTA, CDR2 FQGTGA. The CDR3 extends over 15 amino acids. The CDR3 sequence: CASTQQGQLNTEAFF. CDR3 coding DNA: TGTGCCAGCACCCAACAGGGACAGCTGAACACTGAAGCTTTCTTT.

The V gene is TRBV19, the J gene TRBJ1-5; D unclear. Trimming shortened V by 1 base and J by 7 bases, and 14 bases separated the two germline ends. Germline V lookup: CDR1 LNHDA, CDR2 SQIVND (reference sequence). The CDR3 contains 15 residues. The CDR3 nucleotides are TGTGCCAGTAGTATAGTACCATCCACGGGGCAGCCCCAGCATTTT. Translation: CASSIVPSTGQPQHF.

This clone was seen a handful of times. The rearrangement links TRBV4-3 to TRBJ1-4; 8 nucleotides align to TRBD1. Trimming at V came to 3 bases and at J to 4 bases, leaving 1 base not matched to a gene. The germline gives CDR1 LGHNA, CDR2 YSLEER. This CDR3 comprises 14 residues. The CDR3 loop is CASSQGQVNEKLFF. In nucleotides, the CDR3 is TGCGCCAGCAGCCAGGGACAGGTTAATGAAAAACTGTTTTTT.

The V call is TRBV5-1, the J call TRBJ2-2; perhaps D is TRBD1 or TRBD2 (5 bases each). Trimming removed 0 bases from V and 3 bases from J, with 15 bases in between. This CDR3 region has 17 residues. Germline CDR1 is SGHRS and CDR2 is YFSETQ. CDR3 nucleotides: TGCGCCAGCAGCTTGGCCACCGGGGCCCCGTACACCGGGGAGCTGTTTTTT. Translating it yields CASSLATGAPYTGELFF.

This clone was recorded once. The chain is built from TRBV9 and TRBJ2-1; 7 nucleotides align to TRBD2. Losses at the gene ends were 1 base for V and 1 base for J; bases not matched to a gene: 8. CDR3 length: 17 residues. The germline V gene has CDR1 SGDLS and CDR2 YYNGEE. The CDR3 nucleotides read TGTGCCAGCAGCGTAAGGTGGGAGGGCCAGTCCTACAATGAGCAGTTCTTC. This encodes CASSVRWEGQSYNEQFF.

The J gene is TRBJ1-1, the V gene TRBV12-3 or TRBV12-4, with unresolved D. The V gene lost 3 bases and the J gene lost 0 bases, with 5 bases spanning the gap. The CDR3 has 13 residues. The CDR3 bases are TGTGCCAGCAGTTTTTATGTGAACACTGAAGCTTTCTTT. This encodes CASSFYVNTEAFF.

The V call is TRBV24-1, the J call TRBJ2-5; tentatively, D is TRBD1 or TRBD2 (7 bases each). V lost 2 bases to trimming and J lost 8 bases, with 17 bases between them. CDR3 size: 15 residues. Germline V gene sequence: CDR1 KGHDR, CDR2 SFDVKD. CDR3 nucleotide sequence: TGTGCCACCAGTGATTACTCGACAGGGAGGGCAACCCAGTACTTC. It encodes CATSDYSTGRATQYF.

The J gene is TRBJ1-2, the V gene TRBV30, with TRBD1 identical over 11 bases. The CDR3 loop spans 15 amino acids. Losses at the gene ends were 2 bases for V and 8 bases for J; bases not matched to a gene: 10. CDR1 is GTSNPN, CDR2 SVGIG, per germline (reference sequence). The CDR3 coding sequence is TGTGCCTGGAGTCGCCGGACAGGGGGCGTTTTAGGCTACACCTTC. This gives the protein CAWSRRTGGVLGYTF.

V is TRBV24-1 and J is TRBJ1-2; D remains unclear. Trimming cost V 4 bases and J 3 bases, with 8 bases left between them. The germline V gene encodes CDR1 KGHDR and CDR2 SFDVKD. The CDR3 runs 13 residues. CDR3: CATSDQAYYGYTF. In nucleotides, the CDR3 is TGTGCCACCAGTGACCAGGCCTACTATGGCTACACCTTC.

V usage is TRBV5-1 and J usage is TRBJ1-4; 12 bases align to TRBD1. The CDR3 is made up of 15 amino acids. J gave up 8 bases and V 4 bases, and 6 bases lay outside the gene matches. Germline V gives CDR1 SGHRS, CDR2 YFSETQ. CDR3 bases: TGCGCCAGCAGCAACCAGGGACAGGGGGCGGAAAAACTGTTTTTT. Translating it yields CASSNQGQGAEKLFF.

The chain couples TRBV24-1 to TRBJ1-5; D possibly corresponds to TRBD1 (6 bases). This CDR3 is built from 16 residues. CDR1 and CDR2 (germline): KGHDR, SFDVKD. The V end was cut by 5 bases, the J end by 4 bases, with 17 bases between. The CDR3 here is CATSGPAGGANQPQHF. The CDR3 DNA is TGTGCCACCAGTGGTCCGGCCGGGGGGGCTAATCAGCCCCAGCATTTT.

The J gene is TRBJ1-5, the V gene TRBV11-3; no firm D call. V was clipped by 7 bases and J by 5 bases, with 6 bases between them. This CDR3 comprises 11 residues. Germline-derived CDR1 and CDR2 are SGHNT and YENEEA. The CDR3 is CASTGDQPQHF. The CDR3 nucleotides are TGTGCCAGCACGGGCGATCAGCCCCAGCATTTT.

The sample holds one count of this clone. The V gene is TRBV14, the J gene TRBJ2-2, with TRBD1 as a possible D gene (6 bases). The CDR3 has 16 residues. Per the germline V gene, CDR1 is SGHDN and CDR2 is FVKESK. The V gene lost 1 base and the J gene lost 6 bases, with 15 bases spanning the gap. CDR3 DNA sequence: TGTGCCAGCAGCCAAGTAGGGGGAGTTGTCGCCGGGGAGCTGTTTTTT. Encoded protein: CASSQVGGVVAGELFF.

The V and J genes are TRBV7-9 and TRBJ1-3; D might be TRBD1 (5 bases). Trimming pared 2 bases from V and 3 bases from J, leaving 14 bases between. CDR1 SEHNR and CDR2 FQNEAQ come from the germline V gene (reference sequence). The CDR3 totals 16 residues. As DNA, the CDR3 is TGTGCCAGCAGCTTATTAGGCAGGGAGGTTGGAAACACCATATATTTT. It specifies CASSLLGREVGNTIYF.

DNA of the CDR3: TGTGCCAGCAGGGAGAGCGGAGGAGATACGCAGTATTTT. It translates to CASRESGGDTQYF. The gene calls are TRBV3-1 (or the pseudogene TRBV3-2) and TRBJ2-3, with D possibly TRBD2 on 5 matching bases. Trimming removed 6 bases at V and 5 bases at J, with 12 bases between. The CDR3 is 13 amino acids. The germline V gene has CDR1 LGHDT and CDR2 YNNKEL (reference sequence).

The chain has TRBV5-1 and TRBJ2-4; 8 nucleotides match TRBD2. This CDR3 is 13 amino acids long. Germline V CDR1 and CDR2: SGHRS, YFSETQ. V was clipped by 0 bases and J by 7 bases; unmatched bases: 0. In DNA form, the CDR3 reads TGCGCCAGCAGCTTGGGACTAGCGAACATTCAGTACTTC. This encodes CASSLGLANIQYF.

This rearrangement joins TRBV5-6 to TRBJ1-1, with TRBD1 as a possible D gene (5 bases). With 6 bases removed from V and 0 bases from J, the gap between germline ends came to 9 bases. The CDR3 consists of 13 residues. Germline assignment: CDR1 SGHDT and CDR2 YYEEEE. The CDR3 region is CASTGGMNTEAFF. The CDR3 DNA is TGTGCCAGCACCGGGGGGATGAACACTGAAGCTTTCTTT.

The rearrangement joins TRBV5-4 to TRBJ2-7; 7 bases map to TRBD1. The CDR3 runs 15 residues. Germline V lookup: CDR1 SGHNT, CDR2 YYREEE (reference sequence). V gave up 4 bases and J gave up 2 bases; unmatched junction bases: 9. This chain's CDR3 is CASSTTGTATYEQYV. DNA of the CDR3: TGTGCCAGCAGCACCACCGGGACAGCTACCTACGAGCAGTACGTC.

The chain has TRBV3-1 (or the pseudogene TRBV3-2) and TRBJ1-1, with D hard to call. With 4 bases removed from V and 8 bases from J, the gap between germline ends came to 17 bases. In germline, CDR1 is LGHDT, CDR2 YNNKEL (reference sequence). This CDR3 has 14 residues. CDR3: CASSRSAVRSEAFF. CDR3 DNA sequence: TGTGCCAGCAGCCGGAGTGCCGTCCGGTCGGAAGCTTTCTTT.

The chain employs TRBV2 and TRBJ1-4; the D is unclear. V gave up 4 bases and J gave up 0 bases, with 12 bases separating them. This CDR3 region has 16 residues. Germline CDR1 reads SNHLY; CDR2 reads FYNNEI. The DNA of the CDR3 is TGTGCCAGCAGTGTTACGGCCCATGCAACTAATGAAAAACTGTTTTTT. Protein: CASSVTAHATNEKLFF.

The chain recombines TRBV2 with TRBJ2-5; D tentatively reads TRBD1 or TRBD2 (5 bases each). This CDR3 has 14 residues. Trimming shortened V by 3 bases and J by 7 bases, and 15 bases separated the two germline ends. Germline V gives CDR1 SNHLY, CDR2 FYNNEI. CDR3 nucleotide sequence: TGTGCCAGCAGTGACAAGGCCCGGGGCGGGACCCAGTACTTC. Translated: CASSDKARGGTQYF.

The CDR3 region is CASRPGQGALTEAFF. The DNA of the CDR3 is TGTGCCAGCAGACCCGGACAGGGGGCGTTGACTGAAGCTTTCTTT. This sequence joins TRBV6-5 and TRBJ1-1; the match to TRBD1 covers 11 bases. This CDR3 has 15 residues. Trimming removed 6 bases from V and 5 bases from J; junction bases left unmatched: 8. Germline CDR1 is MNHEY and CDR2 is SVGAGI.

The chain is built from TRBV6-6 and TRBJ1-4; no reliable D call. CDR3 length: 16 residues. The germline V gene encodes CDR1 MNHNY and CDR2 SVGAGI (reference sequence). Trimming cost V 2 bases and J 0 bases, with 10 bases left between them. The CDR3 loop is CASSYPEWATNEKLFF. CDR3 bases: TGTGCCAGCAGTTACCCGGAGTGGGCAACTAATGAAAAACTGTTTTTT.

This sequence joins TRBV5-1 and TRBJ1-1; D not resolved. The V gene lost 3 bases and the J gene lost 3 bases, with 15 bases spanning the gap. The CDR3 is 15 residues long. CDR1 is SGHRS and CDR2 is YFSETQ in the germline V gene. The DNA of the CDR3 is TGCGCCAGCAGCTGGGGTACGGTTACGGACACTGAAGCTTTCTTT. Translating it yields CASSWGTVTDTEAFF. Together with reference TRBV5-1 and TRBJ1-1, the CDR3 gives the full variable domain: KAGVTQTPRYLIKTRGQQVTLSCSPISGHRSVSWYQQTPGQGLQFLFEYFSETQRNKGNFPGRFSGRQFSNSRSEMNVSTLELGDSALYLCASSWGTVTDTEAFFGQGTRLTVV.

V gene TRBV5-1 combines with J gene TRBJ1-1; weak D call: TRBD1 (6 bases). Germline CDR1 and CDR2: SGHRS and YFSETQ. The CDR3 has 13 amino acids. V dropped 4 bases and J dropped 4 bases, with 11 bases sitting between them. Here the CDR3 reads CASSPGGSTEAFF. The CDR3 bases are TGCGCCAGCAGCCCGGGGGGCTCCACTGAAGCTTTCTTT.

There are a few counts of this clone. The chain employs TRBV4-1 and TRBJ1-2; TRBD1 agrees at 9 bases. CDR3 length: 15 residues. Germline CDR1 is MGHRA and CDR2 is YSYEKL. J was trimmed by 5 bases and V by 3 bases; bases with no gene match: 7. The DNA for the CDR3 is TGCGCCAGCAGCCAGGGACAGGGAAGAGGGTATGGCTACACCTTC. It specifies CASSQGQGRGYGYTF.

The table lists this clone with a count of one. The CDR3 DNA sequence: TGTGCCAGCAGCCCACCCTTACCCCGGCAGCCCCAGCATTTT. Its translation is CASSPPLPRQPQHF. The rearrangement links TRBV7-2 to TRBJ1-5, with D unresolved. Trimming left V 5 bases short and J 7 bases short, with 15 bases between. From germline, CDR1 is SGHTA and CDR2 FQGNSA. CDR3 size: 14 residues.